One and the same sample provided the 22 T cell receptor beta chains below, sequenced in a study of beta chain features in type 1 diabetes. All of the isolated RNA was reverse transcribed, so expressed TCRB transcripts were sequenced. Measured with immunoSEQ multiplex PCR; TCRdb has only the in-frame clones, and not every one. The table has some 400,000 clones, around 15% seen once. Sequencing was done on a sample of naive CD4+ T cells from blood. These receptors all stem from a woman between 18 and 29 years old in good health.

DNA of the CDR3: TGTGCCTTTGGACAGAGCTATGGCTACACCTTC. Translation gives CAFGQSYGYTF. This chain connects TRBV30 to TRBJ1-2, with a tentative D call TRBD1 (6 bases). The CDR3 has 11 residues. V lost 7 bases and J lost 4, with 10 bases in between. From germline, CDR1 is GTSNPN and CDR2 SVGIG (reference sequence).

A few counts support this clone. In nucleotides, the CDR3 is TGTGCCAGCAGCGCGGCTAGTATGGGTTCCGAGCAGTACTTC. Protein: CASSAASMGSEQYF. This chain links TRBV9 with TRBJ2-7; D is unclear. Germline V gene lookup returns CDR1 SGDLS and CDR2 YYNGEE. The CDR3 is 14 residues long. Deletions cut 3 bases from V and 6 bases from J, with 16 bases between.

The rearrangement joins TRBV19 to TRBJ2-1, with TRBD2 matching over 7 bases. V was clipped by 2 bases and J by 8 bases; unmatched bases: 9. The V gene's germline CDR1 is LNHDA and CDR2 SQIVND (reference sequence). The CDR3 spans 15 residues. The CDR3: CASSILGAGEDEQFF. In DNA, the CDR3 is TGTGCCAGTAGTATACTAGGGGCGGGAGAGGATGAGCAGTTCTTC.

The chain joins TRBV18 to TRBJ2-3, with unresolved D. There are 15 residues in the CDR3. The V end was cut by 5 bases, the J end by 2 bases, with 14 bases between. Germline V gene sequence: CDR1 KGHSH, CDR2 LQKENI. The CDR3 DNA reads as TGTGCCAGCTCATCCTACTCGGAGATCACAGATACGCAGTATTTT. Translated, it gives CASSSYSEITDTQYF.

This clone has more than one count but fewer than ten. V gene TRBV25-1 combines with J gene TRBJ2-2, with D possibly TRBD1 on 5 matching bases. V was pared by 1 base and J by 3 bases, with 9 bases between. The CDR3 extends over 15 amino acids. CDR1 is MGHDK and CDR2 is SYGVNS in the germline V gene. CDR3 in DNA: TGTGCCAGCAGTGAATTTAGGGGTGACACCGGGGAGCTGTTTTTT. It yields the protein CASSEFRGDTGELFF. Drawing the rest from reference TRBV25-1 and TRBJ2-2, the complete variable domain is EADIYQTPRYLVIGTGKKITLECSQTMGHDKMYWYQQDPGMELHLIHYSYGVNSTEKGDLSSESTVSRIRTEHFPLTLESARPSHTSQYLCASSEFRGDTGELFFGEGSRLTVL.

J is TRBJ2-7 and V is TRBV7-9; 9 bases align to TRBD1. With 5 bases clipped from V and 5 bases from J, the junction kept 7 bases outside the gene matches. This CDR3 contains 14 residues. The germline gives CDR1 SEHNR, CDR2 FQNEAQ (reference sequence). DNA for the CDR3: TGTGCCAGCAGCGCTCCGGGACAGGGCAACGAGCAGTACTTC. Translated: CASSAPGQGNEQYF.

CDR3 in DNA: TGTGCCACCAGCAGAGATTTATTGGGACAGGGGGTTAACACTGAAGCTTTCTTT. Protein: CATSRDLLGQGVNTEAFF. The V and J genes are TRBV15 and TRBJ1-1; 11 bases fit TRBD1. This CDR3 contains 18 residues. CDR1 LNHNV and CDR2 YYDKDF come from the germline V gene (reference sequence). V lost 0 bases, J lost 2 bases, and 8 bases stayed unmatched. Supplemented by reference TRBV15 and TRBJ1-1, the full variable domain reads DAMVIQNPRYQVTQFGKPVTLSCSQTLNHNVMYWYQQKSSQAPKLLFHYYDKDFNNEADTPDNFQSRRPNTSFCFLDIRSPGLGDTAMYLCATSRDLLGQGVNTEAFFGQGTRLTVV.

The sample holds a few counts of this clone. CDR3 protein: CASSPGGRPSPFF. CDR3 nucleotides: TGTGCCAGCTCACCCGGCGGTAGGCCAAGTCCTTTCTTT. This rearrangement joins TRBV18 to TRBJ1-1; D gene uncertain. Germline V gene lookup returns CDR1 KGHSH and CDR2 LQKENI. The CDR3 has 13 amino acids. The V and J ends lost 3 bases and 12 bases respectively, with 17 bases between them.

Here the CDR3 DNA reads TGTGCCAGCAGCCCCCCACAGGGCTTGAGGGAGCAGTACTTC. Protein sequence: CASSPPQGLREQYF. The V call is TRBV28, the J call TRBJ2-7; D might be TRBD1 (6 bases). V was cut by 6 bases and J by 7 bases, with 19 bases left in between. The CDR3 covers 14 residues. Germline values: CDR1 MDHEN, CDR2 SYDVKM.

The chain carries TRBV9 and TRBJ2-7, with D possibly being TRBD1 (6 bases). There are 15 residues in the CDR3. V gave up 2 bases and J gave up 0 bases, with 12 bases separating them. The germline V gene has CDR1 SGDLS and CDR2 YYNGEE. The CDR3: CASSVASGVSYEQYF. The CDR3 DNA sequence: TGTGCCAGCAGCGTTGCCTCAGGGGTCTCCTACGAGCAGTACTTC. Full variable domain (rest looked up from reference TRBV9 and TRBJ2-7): DSGVTQTPKHLITATGQRVTLRCSPRSGDLSVYWYQQSLDQGLQFLIQYYNGEERAKGNILERFSAQQFPDLHSELNLSSLELGDSALYFCASSVASGVSYEQYFGPGTRLTVT.

Here the CDR3 DNA reads TGTGCCACCAGCAGGGGGGGGGACACTGTCTATGGCTACACCTTC. It yields the protein CATSRGGDTVYGYTF. The chain employs TRBV15 and TRBJ1-2; D may be TRBD1 (6 bases). Germline assignment: CDR1 LNHNV and CDR2 YYDKDF (reference sequence). The CDR3 runs 15 residues. The ends were cut back, 3 bases at V and 4 bases at J, with 15 bases in the middle.

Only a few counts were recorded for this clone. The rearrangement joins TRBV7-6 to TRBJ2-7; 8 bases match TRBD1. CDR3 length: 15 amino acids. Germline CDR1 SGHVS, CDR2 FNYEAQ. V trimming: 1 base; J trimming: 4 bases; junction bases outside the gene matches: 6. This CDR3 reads CASSLGQGARYEQYF. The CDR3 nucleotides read TGTGCCAGCAGCTTAGGCCAGGGGGCGCGGTACGAGCAGTACTTC.

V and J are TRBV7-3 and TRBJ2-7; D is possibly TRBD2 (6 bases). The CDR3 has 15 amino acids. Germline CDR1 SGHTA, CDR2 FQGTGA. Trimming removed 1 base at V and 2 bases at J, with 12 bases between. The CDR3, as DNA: TGTGCCAGCAGCTTAAGGCCTAGCGAGCCCTACGAGCAGTACTTC. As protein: CASSLRPSEPYEQYF.

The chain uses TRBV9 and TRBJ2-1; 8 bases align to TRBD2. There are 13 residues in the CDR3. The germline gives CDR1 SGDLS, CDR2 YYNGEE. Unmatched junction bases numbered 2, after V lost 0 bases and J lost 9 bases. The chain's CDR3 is CASSVERGSEQFF. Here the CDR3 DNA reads TGTGCCAGCAGCGTAGAGCGGGGGAGTGAGCAGTTCTTC.

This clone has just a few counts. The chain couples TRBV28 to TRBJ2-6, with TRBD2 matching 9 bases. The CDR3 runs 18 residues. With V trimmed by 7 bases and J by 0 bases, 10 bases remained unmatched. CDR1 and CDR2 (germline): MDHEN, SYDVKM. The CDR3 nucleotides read TGTGCCAGCACCCTAAGCGGGAGGCTTAGCTCTGGGGCCAACGTCCTGACTTTC. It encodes CASTLSGRLSSGANVLTF.

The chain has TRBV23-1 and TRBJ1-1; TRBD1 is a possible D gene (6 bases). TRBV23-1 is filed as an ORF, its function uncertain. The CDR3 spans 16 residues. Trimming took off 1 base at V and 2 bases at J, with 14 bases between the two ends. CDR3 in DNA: TGCGCCAGCAGTCAATACATACAGGGCCGTAACACTGAAGCTTTCTTT. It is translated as CASSQYIQGRNTEAFF.

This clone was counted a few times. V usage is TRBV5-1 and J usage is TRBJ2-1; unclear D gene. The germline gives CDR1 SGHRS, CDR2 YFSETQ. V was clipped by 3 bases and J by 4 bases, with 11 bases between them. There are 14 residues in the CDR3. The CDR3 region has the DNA TGCGCCAGCAGCTCTCGCGGATCTTACAATGAGCAGTTCTTC. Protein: CASSSRGSYNEQFF.

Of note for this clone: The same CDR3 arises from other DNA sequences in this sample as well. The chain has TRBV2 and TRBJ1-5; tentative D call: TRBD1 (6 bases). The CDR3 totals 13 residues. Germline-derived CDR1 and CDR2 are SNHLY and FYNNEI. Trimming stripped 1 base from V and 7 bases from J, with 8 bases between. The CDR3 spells CASSEGQVQPQHF. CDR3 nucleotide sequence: TGTGCCAGCAGTGAAGGACAGGTCCAGCCCCAGCATTTT.

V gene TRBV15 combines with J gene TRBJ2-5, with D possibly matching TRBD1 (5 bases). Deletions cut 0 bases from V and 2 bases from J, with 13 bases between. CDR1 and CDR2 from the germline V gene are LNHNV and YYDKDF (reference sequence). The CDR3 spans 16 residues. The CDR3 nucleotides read TGTGCCACCAGCAGAGATCATAGCAGGGCGCAAGAGACCCAGTACTTC. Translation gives CATSRDHSRAQETQYF.

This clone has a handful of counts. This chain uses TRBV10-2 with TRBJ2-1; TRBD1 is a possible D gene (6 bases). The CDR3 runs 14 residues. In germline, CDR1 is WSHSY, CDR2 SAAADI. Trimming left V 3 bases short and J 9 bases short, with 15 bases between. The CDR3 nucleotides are TGCGCCAGCAGTGAAGCTGGGGGCTACGGTGAGCAGTTCTTC. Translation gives CASSEAGGYGEQFF.

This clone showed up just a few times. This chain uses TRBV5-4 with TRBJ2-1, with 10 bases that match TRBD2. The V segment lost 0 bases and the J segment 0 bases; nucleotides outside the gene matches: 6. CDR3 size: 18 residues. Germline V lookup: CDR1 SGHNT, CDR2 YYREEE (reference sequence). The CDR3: CASSLAGLAVSSYNEQFF. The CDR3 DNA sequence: TGTGCCAGCAGCTTGGCCGGACTAGCGGTCAGCTCCTACAATGAGCAGTTCTTC.

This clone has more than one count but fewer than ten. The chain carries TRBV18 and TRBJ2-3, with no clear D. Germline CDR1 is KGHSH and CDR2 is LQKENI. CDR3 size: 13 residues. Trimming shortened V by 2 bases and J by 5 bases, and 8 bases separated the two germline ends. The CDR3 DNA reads TGTGCCAGCTCACCAGTACTGCAAGATACGCAGTATTTT. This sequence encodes CASSPVLQDTQYF. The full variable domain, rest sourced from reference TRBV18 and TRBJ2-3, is NAGVMQNPRHLVRRRGQEARLRCSPMKGHSHVYWYRQLPEEGLKFMVYLQKENIIDESGMPKERFSAEFPKEGPSILRIQQVVRGDSAAYFCASSPVLQDTQYFGPGTRLTVL.